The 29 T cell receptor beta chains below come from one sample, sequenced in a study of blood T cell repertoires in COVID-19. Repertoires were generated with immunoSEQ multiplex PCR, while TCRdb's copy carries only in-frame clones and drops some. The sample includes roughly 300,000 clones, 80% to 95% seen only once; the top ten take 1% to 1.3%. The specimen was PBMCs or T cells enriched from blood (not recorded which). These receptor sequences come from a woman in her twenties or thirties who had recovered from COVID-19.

CDR3 coding DNA: TGCGCCAGCAGCCAAAGGACAGGGGAGTCCGGGGAGCTGTTTTTT. Translated, it gives CASSQRTGESGELFF. The J gene is TRBJ2-2, the V gene TRBV4-1; TRBD1 matches at 9 bases. J gave up 6 bases and V 2 bases, and 4 bases lay outside the gene matches. The germline CDR1 and CDR2 sequences are MGHRA and YSYEKL. CDR3 size: 15 residues.

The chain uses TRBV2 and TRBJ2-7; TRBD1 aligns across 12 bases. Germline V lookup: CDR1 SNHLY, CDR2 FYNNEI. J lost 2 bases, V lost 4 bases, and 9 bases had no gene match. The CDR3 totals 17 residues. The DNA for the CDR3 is TGTGCCAGCAGTGGGATGGGACAGGGGGCGGTCACCTACGAGCAGTACTTC. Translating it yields CASSGMGQGAVTYEQYF.

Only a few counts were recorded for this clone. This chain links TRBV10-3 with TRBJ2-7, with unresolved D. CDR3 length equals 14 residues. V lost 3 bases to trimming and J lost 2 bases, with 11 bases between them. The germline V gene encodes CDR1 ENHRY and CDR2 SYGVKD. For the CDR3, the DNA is TGTGCCATCAGTGACAACAGTGTAACCTACGAGCAGTACTTC. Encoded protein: CAISDNSVTYEQYF.

CDR3 DNA sequence: TGTGCCAGCAGCTTAGCGATAGATGAGCAGTTCTTC. Translation: CASSLAIDEQFF. The chain uses TRBV7-2 and TRBJ2-1, with no clear D. V dropped 0 bases and J dropped 8 bases, with 5 bases sitting between them. The germline V gene has CDR1 SGHTA and CDR2 FQGNSA. There are 12 residues in the CDR3.

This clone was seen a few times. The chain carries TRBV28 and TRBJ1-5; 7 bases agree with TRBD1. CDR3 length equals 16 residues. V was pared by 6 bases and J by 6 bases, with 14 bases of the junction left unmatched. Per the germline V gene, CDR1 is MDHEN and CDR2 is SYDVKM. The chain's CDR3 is CASSPGQAGTSQPQHF. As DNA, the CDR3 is TGTGCCAGCAGCCCCGGACAGGCCGGAACGAGTCAGCCCCAGCATTTT.

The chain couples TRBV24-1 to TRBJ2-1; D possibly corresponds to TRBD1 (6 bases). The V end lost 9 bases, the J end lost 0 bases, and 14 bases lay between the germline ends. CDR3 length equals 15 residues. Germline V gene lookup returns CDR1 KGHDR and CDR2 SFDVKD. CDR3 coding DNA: TGTGCCACCTCCCGAACGGACAGCTCCTACAATGAGCAGTTCTTC. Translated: CATSRTDSSYNEQFF.

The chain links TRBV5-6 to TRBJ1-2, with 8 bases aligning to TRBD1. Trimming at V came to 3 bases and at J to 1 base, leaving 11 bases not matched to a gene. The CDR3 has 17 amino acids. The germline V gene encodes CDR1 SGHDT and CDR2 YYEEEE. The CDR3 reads CASSYLTGGVDNYGYTF. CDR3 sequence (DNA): TGTGCCAGCAGCTACCTTACAGGGGGGGTGGATAACTATGGCTACACCTTC.

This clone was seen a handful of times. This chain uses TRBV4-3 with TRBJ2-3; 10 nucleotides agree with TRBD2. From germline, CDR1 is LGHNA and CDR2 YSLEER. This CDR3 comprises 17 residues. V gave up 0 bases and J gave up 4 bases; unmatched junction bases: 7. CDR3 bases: TGCGCCAGCAGCCAAGATCTCGCTAGCGGGAGTGCAGATACGCAGTATTTT. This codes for CASSQDLASGSADTQYF.

The chain's CDR3 is CASSSGQGTYNEQFF. The CDR3 DNA reads as TGCGCCAGCAGCTCAGGACAGGGGACATACAATGAGCAGTTCTTC. The chain is built from TRBV4-3 and TRBJ2-1; 9 nucleotides match TRBD1. V shed 5 bases, J shed 4 bases, and the junction held 6 bases outside the gene matches. This CDR3 region has 15 residues. Looked up from germline, CDR1 is LGHNA and CDR2 is YSLEER.

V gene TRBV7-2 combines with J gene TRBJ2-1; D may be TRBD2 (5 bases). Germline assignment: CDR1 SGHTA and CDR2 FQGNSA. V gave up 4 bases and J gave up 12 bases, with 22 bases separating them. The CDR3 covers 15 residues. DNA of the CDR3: TGTGCCAGCAGCTCGGACCGGGGATATGTAGTTGGGCAGTTCTTC. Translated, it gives CASSSDRGYVVGQFF.

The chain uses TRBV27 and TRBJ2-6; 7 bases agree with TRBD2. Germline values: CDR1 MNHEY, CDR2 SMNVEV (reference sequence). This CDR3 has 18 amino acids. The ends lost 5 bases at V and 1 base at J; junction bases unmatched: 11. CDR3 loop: CASSPLGGRISGANVLTF. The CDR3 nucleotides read TGTGCCAGCAGTCCCCTCGGCGGGAGAATATCTGGGGCCAACGTCCTGACTTTC.

The CDR3 here is CASSLVAGTGGRELFF. The CDR3, as DNA: TGTGCCAGCAGCTTGGTGGCAGGGACAGGGGGTAGAGAACTGTTTTTT. The chain combines TRBV5-6 with TRBJ1-4; 11 nucleotides agree with TRBD1. The CDR3 covers 16 residues. V lost 0 bases to trimming and J lost 12 bases; unmatched junction nucleotides: 10. Germline CDR1 is SGHDT and CDR2 is YYEEEE.

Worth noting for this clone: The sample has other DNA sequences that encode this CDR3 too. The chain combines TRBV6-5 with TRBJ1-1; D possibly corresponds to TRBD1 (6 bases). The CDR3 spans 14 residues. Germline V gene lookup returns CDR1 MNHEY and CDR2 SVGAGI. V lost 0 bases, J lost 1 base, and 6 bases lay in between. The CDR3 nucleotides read TGTGCCAGCAGTTACTCACAGGGGAACACTGAAGCTTTCTTT. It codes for CASSYSQGNTEAFF.

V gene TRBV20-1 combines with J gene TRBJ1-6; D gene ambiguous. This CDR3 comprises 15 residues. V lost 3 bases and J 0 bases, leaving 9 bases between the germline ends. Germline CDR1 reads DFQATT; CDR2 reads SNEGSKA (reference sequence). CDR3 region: CSASRESSYNSPLHF. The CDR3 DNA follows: TGCAGTGCTAGTAGGGAGAGCTCCTATAATTCACCCCTCCACTTT.

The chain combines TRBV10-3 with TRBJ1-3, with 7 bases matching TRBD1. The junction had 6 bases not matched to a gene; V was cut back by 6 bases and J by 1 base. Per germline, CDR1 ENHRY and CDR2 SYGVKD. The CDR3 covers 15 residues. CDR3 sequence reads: CAISEKGQSGNTIYF. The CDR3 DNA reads TGTGCCATCAGCGAGAAGGGACAGTCTGGAAACACCATATATTTT.

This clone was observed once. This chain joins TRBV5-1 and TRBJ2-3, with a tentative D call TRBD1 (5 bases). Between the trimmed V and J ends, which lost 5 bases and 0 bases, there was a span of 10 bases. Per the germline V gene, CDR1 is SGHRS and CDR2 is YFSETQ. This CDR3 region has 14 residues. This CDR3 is CASRSGLSTDTQYF. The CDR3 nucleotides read TGCGCCAGCAGATCAGGGCTTAGCACAGATACGCAGTATTTT.

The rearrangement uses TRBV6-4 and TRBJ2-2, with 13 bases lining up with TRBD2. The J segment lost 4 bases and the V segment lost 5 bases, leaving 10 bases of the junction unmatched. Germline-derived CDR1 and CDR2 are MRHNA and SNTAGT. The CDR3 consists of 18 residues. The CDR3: CASSPGLAGFKGTGELFF. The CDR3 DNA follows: TGTGCCAGCAGTCCGGGACTAGCGGGATTTAAGGGCACCGGGGAGCTGTTTTTT.

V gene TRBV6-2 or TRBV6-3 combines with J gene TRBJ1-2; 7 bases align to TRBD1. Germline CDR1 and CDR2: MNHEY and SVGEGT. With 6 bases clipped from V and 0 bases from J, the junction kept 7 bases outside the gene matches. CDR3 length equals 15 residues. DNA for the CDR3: TGTGCCAGCAGCTCACCAGGGGGGCCTAACTATGGCTACACCTTC. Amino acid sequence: CASSSPGGPNYGYTF.

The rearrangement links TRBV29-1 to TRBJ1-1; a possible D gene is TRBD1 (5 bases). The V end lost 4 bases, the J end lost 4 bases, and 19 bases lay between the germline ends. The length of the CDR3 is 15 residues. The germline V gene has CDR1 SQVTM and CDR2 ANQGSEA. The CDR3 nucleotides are TGCAGCGTTGCGGGGGATCGTGTCAAGGTCACTGAAGCTTTCTTT. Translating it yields CSVAGDRVKVTEAFF.

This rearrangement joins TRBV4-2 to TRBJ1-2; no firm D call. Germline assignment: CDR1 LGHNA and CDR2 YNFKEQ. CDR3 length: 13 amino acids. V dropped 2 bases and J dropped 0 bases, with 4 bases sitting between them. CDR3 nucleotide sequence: TGTGCCAGCAGCCAAACGGCTAACTATGGCTACACCTTC. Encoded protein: CASSQTANYGYTF.

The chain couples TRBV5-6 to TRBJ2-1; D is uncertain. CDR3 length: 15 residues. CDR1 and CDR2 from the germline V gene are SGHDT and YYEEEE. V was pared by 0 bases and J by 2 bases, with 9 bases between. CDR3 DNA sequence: TGTGCCAGCAGCTTGGGACACCCCCCCTACAATGAGCAGTTCTTC. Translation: CASSLGHPPYNEQFF.

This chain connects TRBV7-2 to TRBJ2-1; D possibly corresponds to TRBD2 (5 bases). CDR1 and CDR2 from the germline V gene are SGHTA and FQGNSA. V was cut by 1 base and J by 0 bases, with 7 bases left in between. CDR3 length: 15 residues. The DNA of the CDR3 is TGTGCCAGCAGCTTAGGGGAGAGCTCCTACAATGAGCAGTTCTTC. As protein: CASSLGESSYNEQFF.

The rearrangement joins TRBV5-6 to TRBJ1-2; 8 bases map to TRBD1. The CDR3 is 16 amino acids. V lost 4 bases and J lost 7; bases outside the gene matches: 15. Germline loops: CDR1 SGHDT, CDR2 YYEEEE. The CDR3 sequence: CASSPLDRVVWVGYTF. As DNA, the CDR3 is TGTGCCAGCAGCCCACTGGACAGGGTAGTTTGGGTTGGCTACACCTTC.

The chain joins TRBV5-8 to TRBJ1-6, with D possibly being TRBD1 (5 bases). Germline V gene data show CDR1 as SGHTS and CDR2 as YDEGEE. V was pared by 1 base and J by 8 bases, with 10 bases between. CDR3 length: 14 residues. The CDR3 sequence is CASSLWQGHSPLHF. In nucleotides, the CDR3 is TGTGCCAGCAGCTTGTGGCAGGGCCATTCACCCCTCCACTTT.

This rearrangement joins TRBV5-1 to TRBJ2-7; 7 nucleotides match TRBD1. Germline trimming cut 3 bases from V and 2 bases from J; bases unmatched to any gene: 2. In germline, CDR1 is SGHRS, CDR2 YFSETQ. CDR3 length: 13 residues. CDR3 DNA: TGCGCCAGCAGCTGGACAGGTACCTACGAGCAGTACTTC. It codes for CASSWTGTYEQYF.

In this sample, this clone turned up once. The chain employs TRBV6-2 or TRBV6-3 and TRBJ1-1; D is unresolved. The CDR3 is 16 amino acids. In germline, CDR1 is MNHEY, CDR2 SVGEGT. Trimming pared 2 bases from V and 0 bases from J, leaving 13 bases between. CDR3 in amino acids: CASSYARNNVNTEAFF. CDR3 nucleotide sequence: TGTGCCAGCAGTTACGCGAGGAACAATGTGAACACTGAAGCTTTCTTT.

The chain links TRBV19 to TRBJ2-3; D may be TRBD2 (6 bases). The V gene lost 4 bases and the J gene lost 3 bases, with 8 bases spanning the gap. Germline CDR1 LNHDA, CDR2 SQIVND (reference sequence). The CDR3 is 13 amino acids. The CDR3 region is CASSRLETDTQYF. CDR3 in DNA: TGTGCCAGTAGTAGACTAGAGACAGATACGCAGTATTTT.

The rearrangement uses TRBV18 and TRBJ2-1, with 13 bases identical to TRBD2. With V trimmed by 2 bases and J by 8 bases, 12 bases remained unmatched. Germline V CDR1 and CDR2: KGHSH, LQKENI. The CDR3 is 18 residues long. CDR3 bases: TGTGCCAGCTCACCAGGGGTCACCGGGACTAGCGGGAACCATGAGCAGTTCTTC. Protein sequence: CASSPGVTGTSGNHEQFF.

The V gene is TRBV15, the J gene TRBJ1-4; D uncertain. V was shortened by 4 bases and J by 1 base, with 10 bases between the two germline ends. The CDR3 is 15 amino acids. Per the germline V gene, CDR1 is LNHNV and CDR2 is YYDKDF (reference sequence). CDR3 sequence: CATSKGRGTNEKLFF. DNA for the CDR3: TGTGCCACCAGCAAAGGGAGAGGAACTAATGAAAAACTGTTTTTT.